The 16 T cell receptor beta chains presented below share a single source sample, sequenced in a study of regulatory T cells in long-lasting Graves disease. Time point given: newly diagnosed GD, antithyroid drugs for less than 3 months. Researchers made the TCR library from RNA that was extracted from PBMCs. iRepertoire HTBI primers and Arm-PCR of CDR3 regions built TCR beta libraries. TCRdb re-analysed the multiplex PCR reads in MiXCR, keeping a single row per CDR3 protein. The table lists approximately 400,000 distinct CDR3 sequences, 15% of them singletons. These data also featured in a second study, about T cells in Graves' hyperthyroidism and ophthalmopathy.

Sample: peripheral blood mononuclear cells (PBMCs), taken at new diagnosis, from a patient treated with antithyroid drugs. The origin of the receptors is a middle-aged woman with Graves disease.

The chain joins TRBV10-3 to TRBJ1-2; D remains ambiguous. From germline, CDR1 is ENHRY and CDR2 SYGVKD. The CDR3 length is 13 residues. The ends were cut back, 2 bases at V and 7 bases at J, with 11 bases in the middle. The CDR3 protein is CAISEGVQVGYTF. The CDR3 coding sequence is TGTGCCATCAGTGAGGGTGTCCAGGTTGGCTACACCTTC.

The J gene is TRBJ2-7, the V gene TRBV12-3 or TRBV12-4, with D perhaps matching TRBD1 (6 bases). The CDR3 totals 15 residues. With 5 bases removed from V and 4 bases from J, the gap between germline ends came to 18 bases. The CDR3 DNA is TGTGCCAGCAGTCGGACAGACCGAGGGCTTTACGAGCAGTACTTC. Its translation is CASSRTDRGLYEQYF.

This clonotype occurred once. One junction end does not reproduce the germline sequence, and a read error may be involved. DNA of the CDR3: TGTGCCAGCAGCCCCCGGGGGGGTGCCGAGCAGCACTTC. This translates into CASSPRGGAEQHF. This chain connects TRBV13 to TRBJ2-7; 8 bases align to TRBD2. Germline assignment: CDR1 PRHDT and CDR2 FYEKMQ (reference sequence). This CDR3 contains 13 residues. The entire variable domain, with the rest obtained from reference TRBV13 and TRBJ2-7, is as follows: AAGVIQSPRHLIKEKRETATLKCYPIPRHDTVYWYQQGPGQDPQFLISFYEKMQSDKGSIPDRFSAQQFSDYHSELNMSSLELGDSALYFCASSPRGGAEQHFGPGTRLTVT.

In its sample, this clonotype was seen a few times. The V and J genes are TRBV19 and TRBJ2-7, with TRBD1 matching over 9 bases. This CDR3 spans 15 amino acids. Looked up from germline, CDR1 is LNHDA and CDR2 is SQIVND (reference sequence). V was pared by 2 bases and J by 2 bases, with 4 bases of the junction left unmatched. This CDR3 is CASSIRGQGAYEQYF. The CDR3 nucleotides are TGTGCCAGTAGTATAAGGGGACAGGGCGCCTACGAGCAGTACTTC.

This clonotype has a handful of counts. The chain employs TRBV10-2 and TRBJ2-1; 16 positions match TRBD2. The CDR3 runs to 15 residues. The germline gives CDR1 WSHSY, CDR2 SAAADI. V dropped 7 bases and J dropped 8; count of bases not matched to a gene: 5. The CDR3 loop is CASKGLAGGGDEQFF. The CDR3 region has the DNA TGCGCCAGCAAGGGACTAGCGGGAGGGGGGGATGAGCAGTTCTTC.

J is TRBJ2-1 and V is TRBV30; 12 positions match TRBD2. V lost 4 bases, J lost 9 bases, and 7 bases stayed unmatched. The CDR3 is made up of 14 amino acids. CDR1 is GTSNPN and CDR2 is SVGIG in the germline V gene (reference sequence). As DNA, the CDR3 is TGTGCCTGGATCCTAGCGGGAGGGCATGGTGAGCAGTTCTTC. Amino acid sequence: CAWILAGGHGEQFF.

This clonotype was found many times. The chain carries TRBV11-3 and TRBJ2-2, with D maybe TRBD1 (6 bases). Between the trimmed V and J ends, which lost 2 bases and 3 bases, there was a span of 7 bases. From germline, CDR1 is SGHNT and CDR2 YENEEA. The CDR3 consists of 14 residues. CDR3: CASSLYRDTGELFF. CDR3 DNA: TGTGCCAGCAGCTTATACAGGGACACCGGGGAGCTGTTTTTT.

This sequence joins TRBV12-3 or TRBV12-4 and TRBJ1-1; the D gene is possibly TRBD1 (5 bases). V lost 5 bases and J lost 7, with 20 bases in between. The CDR3 length is 15 residues. CDR3 sequence: CASSREAGRRDEAFF. DNA for the CDR3: TGTGCCAGCAGTCGGGAGGCAGGGAGAAGAGATGAAGCTTTCTTT.

There are many counts of this clonotype. The chain links TRBV9 to TRBJ2-7; no reliable D call. Germline CDR1 and CDR2: SGDLS and YYNGEE. The CDR3 contains 16 residues. Between the trimmed V and J ends, which lost 4 bases and 2 bases, there was a span of 19 bases. The CDR3 DNA reads as TGTGCCAGCAGCCCACGAAACCCCTCGGCGGCCTACGAGCAGTACTTC. Translation: CASSPRNPSAAYEQYF.

This clonotype has a count of ten or more. The rearrangement uses TRBV12-3 or TRBV12-4 and TRBJ2-5; either TRBD1 or TRBD2 may fit D (5 bases each). CDR3 length equals 14 residues. V was trimmed by 3 bases and J by 3 bases, leaving 11 bases between them. The DNA of the CDR3 is TGTGCCAGCAGTTTTGGGACGTACAAAGAGACCCAGTACTTC. It yields the protein CASSFGTYKETQYF.

This clonotype was picked up a small number of times. This chain connects TRBV6-1 to TRBJ1-1; D possibly corresponds to TRBD1 (5 bases). Trimming pared 7 bases from V and 0 bases from J, leaving 15 bases between. Germline loops: CDR1 MNHNS, CDR2 SASEGT. This CDR3 has 15 amino acids. CDR3 region: CASKLTTDLNTEAFF. The CDR3 nucleotides are TGTGCCAGCAAGTTGACGACAGATTTGAACACTGAAGCTTTCTTT.

Many counts were recorded for this clonotype. This sequence joins TRBV28 and TRBJ2-7; TRBD1 agrees at 7 bases. V lost 3 bases and J lost 4; bases outside the gene matches: 6. CDR3 length: 14 residues. Germline-derived CDR1 and CDR2 are MDHEN and SYDVKM. The CDR3 protein is CASSFSRGIYEQYF. For the CDR3, the DNA is TGTGCCAGCAGTTTCTCCAGGGGGATATACGAGCAGTACTTC.

This clonotype was observed at least ten times. CDR3 protein: CARRQGTPTAEQFF. In DNA, the CDR3 is TGTGCCAGAAGACAGGGGACCCCCACGGCTGAGCAGTTCTTC. The genes are TRBV2 and TRBJ2-1, with 8 positions matching TRBD1. Germline CDR1 SNHLY, CDR2 FYNNEI. This CDR3 comprises 14 residues. J lost 9 bases, V lost 9 bases, and 13 bases had no gene match.

This clonotype was picked up many times. J is TRBJ2-7 and V is TRBV27, with 9 bases matching TRBD2. J was trimmed by 0 bases and V by 2 bases; bases with no gene match: 5. Germline assignment: CDR1 MNHEY and CDR2 SMNVEV (reference sequence). The CDR3 runs 16 residues. The CDR3 DNA sequence: TGTGCCAGCAGTTTAACCCTTAGCGGGAGCTCCTACGAGCAGTACTTC. Amino acids: CASSLTLSGSSYEQYF.

The sample holds many counts of this clonotype. The chain combines TRBV24-1 with TRBJ2-7, with 13 bases aligning to TRBD2. V shed 4 bases, J shed 6 bases, and the junction held 5 bases outside the gene matches. Germline-derived CDR1 and CDR2 are KGHDR and SFDVKD. This CDR3 is built from 15 residues. In nucleotides, the CDR3 is TGTGCCACCAGTGACCGGACTAGCGGGAGCAGCGAGCAGTACTTC. This sequence encodes CATSDRTSGSSEQYF.

This clonotype was seen repeatedly, ten times or more. The genes are TRBV28 and TRBJ2-3, with TRBD2 matching over 11 bases. Germline V CDR1 and CDR2: MDHEN, SYDVKM. V was pared by 4 bases and J by 5 bases, with 5 bases of the junction left unmatched. The length of the CDR3 is 15 residues. Written as DNA, the CDR3 is TGTGCCAGCAGTTCCCTAGCGGGGGGTTTAGATACGCAGTATTTT. It codes for CASSSLAGGLDTQYF.